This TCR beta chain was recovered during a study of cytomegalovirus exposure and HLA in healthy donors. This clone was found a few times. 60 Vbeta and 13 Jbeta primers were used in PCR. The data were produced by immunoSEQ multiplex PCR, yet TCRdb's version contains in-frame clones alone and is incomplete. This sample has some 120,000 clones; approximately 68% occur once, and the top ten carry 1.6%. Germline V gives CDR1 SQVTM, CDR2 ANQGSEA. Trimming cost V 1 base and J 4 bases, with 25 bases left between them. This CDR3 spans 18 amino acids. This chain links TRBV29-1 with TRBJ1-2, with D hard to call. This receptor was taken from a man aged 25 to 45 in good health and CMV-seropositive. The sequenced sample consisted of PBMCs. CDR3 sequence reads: CSVEGQAGRLSPVYGYTF. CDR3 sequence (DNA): TGCAGCGTTGAAGGGCAGGCGGGCCGACTCTCACCGGTCTATGGCTACACCTTC.